Following are 28 T cell receptor beta chains from one sample sequenced in a study of blood T cell repertoires in COVID-19. Data came from immunoSEQ multiplex PCR; TCRdb stores just in-frame clones and leaves some out. This table has about 120,000 clones, approximately 87% appearing once. Sequencing was done on a sample of peripheral blood. The receptors stem from a woman between 45 and 65 years old with acute or convalescent COVID-19.

This chain connects TRBV9 to TRBJ1-1; TRBD1 agrees at 9 bases. Germline-derived CDR1 and CDR2 are SGDLS and YYNGEE. This CDR3 spans 15 amino acids. With V trimmed by 0 bases and J by 6 bases, 6 bases remained unmatched. CDR3 amino acids: CASSVGQGGSSEAFF. As DNA, the CDR3 is TGTGCCAGCAGCGTAGGACAGGGGGGATCTTCTGAAGCTTTCTTT.

This chain joins TRBV29-1 and TRBJ2-2, with 10 bases that match TRBD1. This CDR3 has 14 amino acids. Germline CDR1 reads SQVTM; CDR2 reads ANQGSEA. V trimming: 5 bases; J trimming: 5 bases; junction bases outside the gene matches: 5. CDR3 coding DNA: TGCAGCGTTCCCGGGACAGGGGAAACCGGGGAGCTGTTTTTT. This gives the protein CSVPGTGETGELFF.

V gene TRBV12-2 combines with J gene TRBJ2-1; the D call of TRBD2 is as the table states it, not checked on the DNA. TRBV12-2 is an annotated pseudogene. The CDR3 totals 15 residues. The CDR3 coding sequence is TGTGCAAGTCGCTTAGTCTTTTGGGTACGGGATGAGCAGTTCTTC. Amino acids: CASRLVFWVRDEQFF.

The chain links TRBV6-5 to TRBJ2-7, with D possibly being TRBD2 (7 bases). Looked up from germline, CDR1 is MNHEY and CDR2 is SVGAGI. The V end lost 8 bases, the J end lost 6 bases, and 14 bases lay between the germline ends. This CDR3 is built from 12 residues. CDR3 sequence: CASQSGGLEQYF. Written as DNA, the CDR3 is TGTGCCAGCCAATCCGGGGGGCTCGAGCAGTACTTC.

The rearrangement uses TRBV6-5 and TRBJ1-1; D uncertain. V was trimmed by 5 bases and J by 5 bases, leaving 12 bases between them. The CDR3 totals 13 residues. Germline V CDR1 and CDR2: MNHEY, SVGAGI. The chain's CDR3 is CASSLPPGTEAFF. The CDR3 nucleotides are TGTGCCAGCAGTCTCCCGCCCGGGACTGAAGCTTTCTTT.

This clone was picked up a small number of times. The V and J genes are TRBV18 and TRBJ1-5; 7 nucleotides match TRBD1. Germline CDR1 and CDR2: KGHSH and LQKENI. This CDR3 spans 15 amino acids. Trimming cost V 5 bases and J 1 base; bases outside gene matches: 5. The DNA of the CDR3 is TGTGCCAGCTCAGCAACAGGGGTCAGCAATCAGCCCCAGCATTTT. Protein sequence: CASSATGVSNQPQHF.

V usage is TRBV14 and J usage is TRBJ2-2, with D perhaps TRBD2 (5 bases). The CDR3 is 15 residues long. Germline values: CDR1 SGHDN, CDR2 FVKESK. V was shortened by 1 base and J by 6 bases, with 12 bases between the two germline ends. The CDR3 sequence: CASSQVEGFAGELFF. In DNA, the CDR3 is TGTGCCAGCAGCCAAGTTGAGGGTTTCGCCGGGGAGCTGTTTTTT. The variable domain in full, completed from reference TRBV14 and TRBJ2-2, reads EAGVTQFPSHSVIEKGQTVTLRCDPISGHDNLYWYRRVMGKEIKFLLHFVKESKQDESGMPNNRFLAERTGGTYSTLKVQPAELEDSGVYFCASSQVEGFAGELFFGEGSRLTVL.

The chain employs TRBV6-5 and TRBJ1-5; a possible D gene is TRBD1 (6 bases). CDR3 size: 15 residues. V was cut by 5 bases and J by 5 bases, with 16 bases left in between. CDR1 and CDR2 (germline): MNHEY, SVGAGI. CDR3 in amino acids: CASSRGQSGDQPQHF. The CDR3, as DNA: TGTGCCAGCAGTCGTGGACAGTCCGGAGATCAGCCCCAGCATTTT.

The chain employs TRBV9 and TRBJ1-1; D is unclear. V lost 1 base and J lost 0, with 10 bases in between. This CDR3 has 15 residues. Germline CDR1 is SGDLS and CDR2 is YYNGEE. In DNA, the CDR3 is TGTGCCAGCAGCGTATCCCTCGCGGTGAACACTGAAGCTTTCTTT. Protein sequence: CASSVSLAVNTEAFF.

This rearrangement joins TRBV19 to TRBJ1-5; the match to TRBD1 covers 9 bases. The V gene's germline CDR1 is LNHDA and CDR2 SQIVND (reference sequence). This CDR3 region has 16 residues. V was pared by 5 bases and J by 6 bases, with 11 bases of the junction left unmatched. This CDR3 reads CASSHFGTGIGQPQHF. The CDR3, as DNA: TGTGCCAGTAGTCATTTCGGGACAGGGATCGGTCAGCCCCAGCATTTT.

The chain employs TRBV5-1 and TRBJ1-1; 8 bases line up with TRBD1. Losses at the gene ends were 0 bases for V and 3 bases for J; bases not matched to a gene: 4. Germline-derived CDR1 and CDR2 are SGHRS and YFSETQ. The CDR3 contains 15 residues. CDR3 sequence (DNA): TGCGCCAGCAGCTTGGCCCGGGACAGGTACACTGAAGCTTTCTTT. The encoded protein is CASSLARDRYTEAFF.

The V and J genes are TRBV19 and TRBJ2-7; TRBD2 aligns across 11 bases. Germline-derived CDR1 and CDR2 are LNHDA and SQIVND (reference sequence). Trimming removed 9 bases from V and 4 bases from J; junction bases left unmatched: 11. This CDR3 comprises 15 residues. The CDR3 loop is CASNDGTSGLYEQYF. The CDR3 DNA follows: TGTGCCAGCAACGACGGGACTAGCGGACTTTACGAGCAGTACTTC.

The chain combines TRBV19 with TRBJ1-3; tentative D call: TRBD1 (5 bases). The CDR3 is 16 residues long. Germline CDR1 is LNHDA and CDR2 is SQIVND (reference sequence). The V end was cut by 0 bases, the J end by 2 bases, with 11 bases between. The CDR3 nucleotides read TGTGCCAGTAGTATAGAAGGGAGGGGTGCTGGAAACACCATATATTTT. Translated, it gives CASSIEGRGAGNTIYF.

In nucleotides, the CDR3 is TGTGCCAGCAGCCAAGTAGGGGTAACTGAAGCTTTCTTT. Its protein product is CASSQVGVTEAFF. This chain links TRBV4-2 with TRBJ1-1; a weak D match, TRBD1 (5 bases). Germline V gene lookup returns CDR1 LGHNA and CDR2 YNFKEQ. The CDR3 has 13 residues. Trimming removed 1 base from V and 5 bases from J, with 8 bases in between.

The V call is TRBV7-2, the J call TRBJ1-6, with a weak D call TRBD1 (6 bases). V lost 11 bases to trimming and J lost 9 bases, with 14 bases between them. Germline lookup yields CDR1 SGHTA and CDR2 FQGNSA. CDR3 length equals 12 residues. CDR3 amino acids: CAGGGSTSPLHF. CDR3 nucleotide sequence: TGTGCCGGGGGCGGGTCCACTTCACCCCTCCACTTT.

The chain recombines TRBV9 with TRBJ1-4; no clear D gene. V gave up 2 bases and J gave up 0 bases, with 5 bases separating them. In germline, CDR1 is SGDLS, CDR2 YYNGEE. This CDR3 is 14 amino acids long. The CDR3 DNA sequence: TGTGCCAGCAGCGTTCGGGCAACTAATGAAAAACTGTTTTTT. It encodes CASSVRATNEKLFF. Full variable domain (outside the CDR3, taken from reference TRBV9 and TRBJ1-4): DSGVTQTPKHLITATGQRVTLRCSPRSGDLSVYWYQQSLDQGLQFLIQYYNGEERAKGNILERFSAQQFPDLHSELNLSSLELGDSALYFCASSVRATNEKLFFGSGTQLSVL.

This chain connects TRBV6-6 to TRBJ2-1; the match to TRBD1 covers 7 bases. The V segment lost 6 bases and the J segment 2 bases; nucleotides outside the gene matches: 7. Germline V gene lookup returns CDR1 MNHNY and CDR2 SVGAGI (reference sequence). The CDR3 is made up of 15 amino acids. In nucleotides, the CDR3 is TGTGCCAGCAGCTCGAGGGGGCAGGCCTACAATGAGCAGTTCTTC. Translated: CASSSRGQAYNEQFF.

The J gene is TRBJ1-5, the V gene TRBV19; TRBD1 agrees at 11 bases. The germline gives CDR1 LNHDA, CDR2 SQIVND (reference sequence). The length of the CDR3 is 18 residues. Trimming cost V 4 bases and J 0 bases; bases outside gene matches: 8. CDR3 DNA sequence: TGTGCCAGTAGTAAGGGGACAGGGGGGGATTATAGCAATCAGCCCCAGCATTTT. Translated: CASSKGTGGDYSNQPQHF.

In this sample, this clone turned up once. The genes are TRBV5-6 and TRBJ1-3, with no clear D. V lost 2 bases and J lost 4, with 4 bases in between. CDR1 is SGHDT and CDR2 is YYEEEE in the germline V gene. This CDR3 comprises 12 residues. CDR3 region: CASSFGGNTIYF. CDR3 in DNA: TGTGCCAGCAGCTTTGGCGGAAACACCATATATTTT.

The chain carries TRBV19 and TRBJ1-5; a weak D match, TRBD1 (6 bases). The CDR3 spans 14 residues. The germline V gene encodes CDR1 LNHDA and CDR2 SQIVND (reference sequence). V was clipped by 9 bases and J by 6 bases, with 18 bases between them. The CDR3 DNA sequence: TGTGCCAGCGGATCGGGGGGGCCAGGTCAGCCCCAGCATTTT. Translated: CASGSGGPGQPQHF. Combining the CDR3 with reference TRBV19 and TRBJ1-5 gives the whole variable domain DGGITQSPKYLFRKEGQNVTLSCEQNLNHDAMYWYRQDPGQGLRLIYYSQIVNDFQKGDIAEGYSVSREKKESFPLTVTSAQKNPTAFYLCASGSGGPGQPQHFGDGTRLSIL.

The J gene is TRBJ2-7, the V gene TRBV7-2; 7 nucleotides agree with TRBD1. Losses at the gene ends were 5 bases for V and 0 bases for J; bases not matched to a gene: 7. The CDR3 length is 15 residues. Germline V gene data show CDR1 as SGHTA and CDR2 as FQGNSA. CDR3 sequence (DNA): TGTGCCAGCAGCCCCGACAGGGCAAGCTCCTACGAGCAGTACTTC. This encodes CASSPDRASSYEQYF.

V is TRBV5-5 and J is TRBJ1-2; D might be TRBD1 (5 bases). CDR3 length equals 14 residues. V lost 0 bases, J lost 12 bases, and 18 bases lay in between. Germline lookup yields CDR1 SGHKS and CDR2 YYEKEE (reference sequence). The CDR3 coding sequence is TGTGCCAGCAGCTTGGATGGGTTGGGCCGGGGGAACACCTTC. It specifies CASSLDGLGRGNTF.

V is TRBV4-3 and J is TRBJ1-1; no clear D gene. V was clipped by 2 bases and J by 6 bases, with 10 bases between them. The CDR3 spans 13 residues. Germline V lookup: CDR1 LGHNA, CDR2 YSLEER. The CDR3 DNA follows: TGCGCCAGCAGCCAAACGGTACCTTCTGAAGCTTTCTTT. Protein product: CASSQTVPSEAFF.

The genes are TRBV5-1 and TRBJ2-7; 8 bases line up with TRBD1. Trimming at V came to 7 bases and at J to 0 bases, leaving 9 bases not matched to a gene. Germline V gene data show CDR1 as SGHRS and CDR2 as YFSETQ. There are 15 residues in the CDR3. The CDR3 loop reads CASGTWTGSSYEQYF. CDR3 in DNA: TGCGCCAGCGGGACTTGGACAGGGAGCTCCTACGAGCAGTACTTC.

In its sample, this clone was seen a few times. The chain carries TRBV11-2 and TRBJ1-1, with D uncertain. The CDR3 loop spans 14 amino acids. The ends were cut back, 5 bases at V and 4 bases at J, with 14 bases in the middle. Germline lookup yields CDR1 SGHAT and CDR2 FQNNGV. The CDR3 nucleotides read TGTGCCAGCAGCCTTAGTTTCCGGGGCACTGAAGCTTTCTTT. Translating it yields CASSLSFRGTEAFF.

This sequence joins TRBV7-2 and TRBJ1-1; 7 nucleotides line up with TRBD1. After removal of 0 bases from V and 6 bases from J, the junction contained 7 bases not matched to a gene. Per germline, CDR1 SGHTA and CDR2 FQGNSA. This CDR3 spans 15 amino acids. The DNA for the CDR3 is TGTGCCAGCAGCTTAGCATACAGGGGTGAGGCTGAAGCTTTCTTT. Its translation is CASSLAYRGEAEAFF. Full variable domain (outside the CDR3, taken from reference TRBV7-2 and TRBJ1-1): GAGVSQSPSNKVTEKGKDVELRCDPISGHTALYWYRQSLGQGLEFLIYFQGNSAPDKSGLPSDRFSAERTGGSVSTLTIQRTQQEDSAVYLCASSLAYRGEAEAFFGQGTRLTVV.

This clone was recorded only once. The CDR3 protein is CASSRGQSYEQYF. The CDR3 nucleotides read TGTGCCAGCAGTCGGGGACAGTCCTACGAGCAGTACTTC. V usage is TRBV6-5 and J usage is TRBJ2-7; 7 nucleotides line up with TRBD1. V lost 5 bases to trimming and J lost 1 base; unmatched junction nucleotides: 2. The CDR3 spans 13 residues. CDR1 is MNHEY and CDR2 is SVGAGI in the germline V gene.

The chain joins TRBV19 to TRBJ1-4; 8 bases are shared with TRBD1. Germline V gene sequence: CDR1 LNHDA, CDR2 SQIVND (reference sequence). This CDR3 is built from 13 residues. After removal of 3 bases from V and 7 bases from J, the junction contained 1 base not matched to a gene. CDR3 sequence reads: CASSIQGAEKLFF. DNA of the CDR3: TGTGCCAGTAGTATCCAGGGGGCTGAAAAACTGTTTTTT. The whole variable domain, remainder taken from reference TRBV19 and TRBJ1-4, is DGGITQSPKYLFRKEGQNVTLSCEQNLNHDAMYWYRQDPGQGLRLIYYSQIVNDFQKGDIAEGYSVSREKKESFPLTVTSAQKNPTAFYLCASSIQGAEKLFFGSGTQLSVL.